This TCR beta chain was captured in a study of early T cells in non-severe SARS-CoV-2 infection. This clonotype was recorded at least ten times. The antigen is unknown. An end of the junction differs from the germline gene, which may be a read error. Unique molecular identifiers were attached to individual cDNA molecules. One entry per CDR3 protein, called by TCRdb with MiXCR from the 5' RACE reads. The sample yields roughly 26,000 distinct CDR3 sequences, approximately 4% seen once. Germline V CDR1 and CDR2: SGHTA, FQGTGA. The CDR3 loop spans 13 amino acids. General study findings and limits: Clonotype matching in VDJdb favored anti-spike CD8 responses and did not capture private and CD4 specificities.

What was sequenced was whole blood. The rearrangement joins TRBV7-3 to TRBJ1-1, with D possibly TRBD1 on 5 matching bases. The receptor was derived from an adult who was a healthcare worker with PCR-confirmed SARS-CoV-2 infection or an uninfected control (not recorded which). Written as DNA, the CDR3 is TGTGCCAGCAGCATAACCGGGGGCACTGAAGCTTTCTTT. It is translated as CASSITGGTEAFF.